This T cell receptor beta chain is drawn from a study of T cells in Graves' hyperthyroidism and ophthalmopathy (dated by TCRdb to 2018 to 2020). Regarding the research as a whole: Peripheral blood was sampled at the time of initial diagnosis, prior to any treatment. To identify distinguishing TCR V-J signatures, a discovery cohort of 90 to 100 patients was used, comprising under 45 with Graves' ophthalmopathy and around 57 with stable Graves' hyperthyroidism. An independent validation cohort of 18 to 20 hyperthyroidism patients and about 16 patients who later progressed to ophthalmopathy tested prospective prediction of ophthalmopathy. The approximately 100 discovery patients were divided at random into training and test sets in a 7:3 ratio. In roughly six Graves' hyperthyroidism patients, the study also compared T-cell repertoires from thyroid tissue with T-cell repertoires from blood. After sampling, hyperthyroidism patients received methimazole starting at 30 mg daily, and ophthalmopathy patients received high-dose intravenous methylprednisolone. TCR Vbeta CDR3 sequencing of 120 to 150 peripheral blood samples (under 45 ophthalmopathy, roughly 72 hyperthyroidism and roughly 17 progressor patients) is reported in the paper.

In regard to this clonotype: It lacks a known antigen. No qualities accompany the bases; no much larger clone lies one base away.

The CDR3 runs 13 residues from the cysteine to the phenylalanine. Only the CDR3 part of the read is kept: 39 bases, read in frame from the first base. V loses 10 bases, J loses 5 bases, and the germline ends lie 18 bases apart. CDR1 and CDR2 (ENHRY, SYGVKD) derive from the germline V gene. The TCR beta CDR3 regions were amplified from the RNA transcripts. A first-round RT-PCR of the TCR CDR3 used the HTBI primer set with the Qiagen OneStep RT-PCR kit. The libraries were constructed in a second round of multiplex PCR and then size-selected and purified. Paired-end sequencing of the libraries was performed with 100 bp reads on an Illumina HiSeq2000. As for the original processing: SOAPnuke was used to process the raw data, removing reads that contained adapters or uncalled bases, had a mean Phred below 15, or lacked an exact match to the constant primer or identifier. COPE v1.2.5 was used to merge high-quality paired reads, and clonotypes were defined as unique nucleotide sequences. MiTCR v1.1 was used to align clonotypes to the IMGT TRBV, TRBD and TRBJ reference segments. The analysis included only V-J combinations with a frequency above 0.0001, which together covered 99% to 99.2% of the repertoires. A TCS score was defined as the ratio between F50 (clonal expansion) and ExV (chaos), using BLOSUM62-based TCRdist between CDR3 peptides within each V-J. Welch's t-statistics and random forest reduced some 510 V-J features to roughly 13, which were used in a naive Bayes classifier (R e1071). TCRdb trimmed public reads at Q25 via fastp, called clones via MiXCR and kept in-frame beta chains. Entries are consolidated by CDR3 protein sequence, retaining the most common genes and DNA. The V and J calls shown here were made by TCRdb, not taken from the authors' results. Counted in this sample were roughly 400,000 distinct CDR3 sequences; roughly 25% of them appeared once. The ten biggest clones cover over 70% of the sample.

What the study reported, not specific to this receptor: A 13 V-J signature model separated ophthalmopathy from stable hyperthyroidism, with around 90% sensitivity and 81.08% specificity in cross-validation and 80%/75% in testing. Sample size was not statistically predetermined, and blinding of investigators to group allocation was not performed. Most expanded thyroid clonotypes (frequency above 0.001) were also detected in blood, suggesting blood repertoires may reflect thyroid immune responses. During validation, the model predicted progression to ophthalmopathy a median of about 5.9 months ahead of onset, with almost 71% sensitivity and about 72% specificity.

Stable Graves' hyperthyroidism was defined as the absence of progression to ophthalmopathy over 18 months of follow-up. Hyperthyroidism patients were newly diagnosed, had a disease duration of under 2 months, and were aged 18 to 65 years. Patients with uncontrolled infections, other autoimmune diseases, pregnancy or lactation were excluded. Diagnoses relied on clinical symptoms, serum thyroxine and TRAb, thyroid ultrasound and orbital computed tomography. PBMCs were isolated from about 10 ml of fresh peripheral blood by Ficoll-Paque density gradient centrifugation. Trizol reagent was used to extract total RNA, and RNA quality was then checked on an Agilent 2100 Bioanalyzer.

This TCR was sampled from a man aged 45 to 65 with Graves' hyperthyroidism. Source material: blood. The rearranged chain carries TRBV10-3 and TRBJ2-7; TRBD1 is a weak D gene call, 5 bases matching. The nucleotide sequence is given as TGTGCCACTACTGACAGCCTCTGGAACGAGCAGTACTTC. Translation gives CATTDSLWNEQYF.